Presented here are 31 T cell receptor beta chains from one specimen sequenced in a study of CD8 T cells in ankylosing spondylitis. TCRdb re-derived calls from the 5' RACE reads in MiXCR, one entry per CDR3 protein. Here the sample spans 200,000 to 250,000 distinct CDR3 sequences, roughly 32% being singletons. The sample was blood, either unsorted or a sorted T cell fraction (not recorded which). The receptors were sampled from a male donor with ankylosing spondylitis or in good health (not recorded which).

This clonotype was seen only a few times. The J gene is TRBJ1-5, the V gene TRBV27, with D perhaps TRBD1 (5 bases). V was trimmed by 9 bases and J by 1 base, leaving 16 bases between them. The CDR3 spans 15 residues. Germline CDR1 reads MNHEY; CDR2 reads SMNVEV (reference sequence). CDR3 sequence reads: CARRWGWRSNQPQHF. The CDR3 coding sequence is TGTGCCAGGCGTTGGGGGTGGCGGAGCAATCAGCCCCAGCATTTT.

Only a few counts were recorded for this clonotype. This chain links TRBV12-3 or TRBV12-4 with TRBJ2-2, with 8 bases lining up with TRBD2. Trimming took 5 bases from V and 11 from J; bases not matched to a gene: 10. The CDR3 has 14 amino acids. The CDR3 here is CASSQETSDRELFF. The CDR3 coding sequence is TGTGCCAGCAGTCAGGAGACTAGCGACCGAGAGCTGTTTTTT.

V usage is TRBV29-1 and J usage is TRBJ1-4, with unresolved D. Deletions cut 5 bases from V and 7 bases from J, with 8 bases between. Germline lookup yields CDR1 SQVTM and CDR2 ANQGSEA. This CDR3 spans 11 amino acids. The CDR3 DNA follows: TGCAGCGTTCGGGTTGTTGAAAAACTGTTTTTT. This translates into CSVRVVEKLFF.

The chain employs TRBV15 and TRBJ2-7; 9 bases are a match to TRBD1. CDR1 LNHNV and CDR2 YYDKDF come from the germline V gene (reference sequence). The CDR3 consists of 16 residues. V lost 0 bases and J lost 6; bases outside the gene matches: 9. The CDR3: CATSRDGTGRVPEQYF. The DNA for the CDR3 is TGTGCCACCAGCAGAGATGGGACAGGGAGAGTCCCCGAGCAGTACTTC.

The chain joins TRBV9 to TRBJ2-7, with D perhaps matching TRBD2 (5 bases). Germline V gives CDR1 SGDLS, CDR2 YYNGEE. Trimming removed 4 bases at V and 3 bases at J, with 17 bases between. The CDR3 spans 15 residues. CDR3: CASSLTWTWDYEQYF. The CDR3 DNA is TGTGCCAGCAGCCTAACCTGGACTTGGGACTACGAGCAGTACTTC.

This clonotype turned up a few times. CDR3 DNA: TGTGCCAGCAGTTTCAGCGGGGGGGTGGCAGATACGCAGTATTTT. Protein product: CASSFSGGVADTQYF. The chain has TRBV12-3 or TRBV12-4 and TRBJ2-3; 10 nucleotides match TRBD2. The junction had 4 bases not matched to a gene; V was cut back by 3 bases and J by 4 bases. This CDR3 comprises 15 residues.

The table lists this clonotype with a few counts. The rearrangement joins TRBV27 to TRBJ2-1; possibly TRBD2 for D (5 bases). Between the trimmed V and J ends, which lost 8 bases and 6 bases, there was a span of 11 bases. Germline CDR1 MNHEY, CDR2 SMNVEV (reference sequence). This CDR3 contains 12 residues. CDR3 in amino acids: CASGLASNEQFF. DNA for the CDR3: TGTGCCAGCGGGCTAGCTTCCAATGAGCAGTTCTTC.

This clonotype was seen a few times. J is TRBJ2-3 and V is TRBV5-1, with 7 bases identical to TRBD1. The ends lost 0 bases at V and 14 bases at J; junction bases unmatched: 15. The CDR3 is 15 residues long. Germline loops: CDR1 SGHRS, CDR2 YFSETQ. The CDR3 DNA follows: TGCGCCAGCAGCTTGGAGGGGGCGTCGGACCAAAAGAGGTATTTT. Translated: CASSLEGASDQKRYF.

The CDR3 reads CSVEVPGSYNEQFF. The CDR3 coding sequence is TGCAGCGTTGAGGTACCCGGCTCCTACAATGAGCAGTTCTTC. The chain combines TRBV29-1 with TRBJ2-1; D uncertain. CDR3 length: 14 residues. From germline, CDR1 is SQVTM and CDR2 ANQGSEA. The ends were cut back, 3 bases at V and 0 bases at J, with 9 bases in the middle.

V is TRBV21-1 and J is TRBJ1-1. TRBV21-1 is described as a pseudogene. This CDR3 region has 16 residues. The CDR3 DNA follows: TGTGCCAGCATCTTCGTAGGTCAGAACATGAACACTGAAGCTTTCTTT. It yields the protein CASIFVGQNMNTEAFF.

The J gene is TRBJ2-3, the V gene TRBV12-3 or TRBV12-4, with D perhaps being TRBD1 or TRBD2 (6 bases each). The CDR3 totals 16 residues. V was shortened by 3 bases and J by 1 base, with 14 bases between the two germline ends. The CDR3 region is CASSLSRGRGTDTQYF. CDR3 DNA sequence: TGTGCCAGCAGTTTGAGCCGGGGGCGCGGCACAGATACGCAGTATTTT.

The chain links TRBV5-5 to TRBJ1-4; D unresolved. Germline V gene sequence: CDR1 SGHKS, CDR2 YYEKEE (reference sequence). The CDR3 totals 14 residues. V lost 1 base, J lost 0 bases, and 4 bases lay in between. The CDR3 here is CASSLLATNEKLFF. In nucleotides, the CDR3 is TGTGCCAGCAGCTTGCTAGCAACTAATGAAAAACTGTTTTTT.

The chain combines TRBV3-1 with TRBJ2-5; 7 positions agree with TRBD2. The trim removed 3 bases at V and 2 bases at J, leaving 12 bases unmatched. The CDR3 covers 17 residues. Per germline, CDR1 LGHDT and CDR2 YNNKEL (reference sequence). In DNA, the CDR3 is TGTGCCAGCAGCCAGTTGTATTCGGCGGGGGAACAAGAGACCCAGTACTTC. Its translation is CASSQLYSAGEQETQYF.

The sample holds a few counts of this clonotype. This CDR3 is CASRPGARPPRDEQFF. For the CDR3, the DNA is TGTGCCAGCAGACCCGGGGCCCGGCCACCAAGAGATGAGCAGTTCTTC. The V and J genes are TRBV12-3 or TRBV12-4 and TRBJ2-1; D assignment may be TRBD1 or TRBD2 (5 bases each). The CDR3 is 16 amino acids. Trimming took off 6 bases at V and 8 bases at J, with 23 bases between the two ends.

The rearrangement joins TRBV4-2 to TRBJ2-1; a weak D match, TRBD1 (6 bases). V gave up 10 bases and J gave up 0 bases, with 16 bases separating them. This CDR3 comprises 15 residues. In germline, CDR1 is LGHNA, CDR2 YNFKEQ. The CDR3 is CAMSPGHLSYNEQFF. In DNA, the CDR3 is TGTGCCATGAGCCCGGGACACCTCTCCTACAATGAGCAGTTCTTC.

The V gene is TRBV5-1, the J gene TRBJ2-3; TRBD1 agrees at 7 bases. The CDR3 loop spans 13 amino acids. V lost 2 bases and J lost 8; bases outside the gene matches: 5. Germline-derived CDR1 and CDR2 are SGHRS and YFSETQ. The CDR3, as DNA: TGCGCCAGCAGCTTAGATAGGGGGCTTACGCAGTATTTT. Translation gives CASSLDRGLTQYF.

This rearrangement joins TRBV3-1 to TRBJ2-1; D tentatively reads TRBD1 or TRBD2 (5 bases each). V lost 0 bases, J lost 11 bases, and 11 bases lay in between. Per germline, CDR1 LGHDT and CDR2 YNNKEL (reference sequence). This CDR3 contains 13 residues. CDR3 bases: TGTGCCAGCAGCCAAGATGGGGCTAGCCAGCAGTTCTTC. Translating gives CASSQDGASQQFF.

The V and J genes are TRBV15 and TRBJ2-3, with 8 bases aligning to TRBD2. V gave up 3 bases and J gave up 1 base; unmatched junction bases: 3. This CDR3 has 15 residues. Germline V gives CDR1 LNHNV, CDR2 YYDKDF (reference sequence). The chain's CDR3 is CATSRQAGGTDTQYF. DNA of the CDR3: TGTGCCACCAGCAGGCAAGCGGGGGGCACAGATACGCAGTATTTT.

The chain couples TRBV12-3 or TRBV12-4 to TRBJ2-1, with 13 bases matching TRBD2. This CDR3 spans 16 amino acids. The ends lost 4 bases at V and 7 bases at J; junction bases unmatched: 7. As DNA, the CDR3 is TGTGCCAGCAGTTACACTAGCGGGGGGGCTGGTAATGAGCAGTTCTTC. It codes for CASSYTSGGAGNEQFF.

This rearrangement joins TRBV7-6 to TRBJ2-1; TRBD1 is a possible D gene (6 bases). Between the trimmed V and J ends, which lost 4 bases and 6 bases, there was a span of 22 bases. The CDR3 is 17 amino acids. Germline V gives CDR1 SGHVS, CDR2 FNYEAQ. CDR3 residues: CASSSRLRGPRFNEQFF. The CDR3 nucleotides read TGTGCCAGCAGCTCCCGACTCAGGGGACCCCGCTTCAATGAGCAGTTCTTC.

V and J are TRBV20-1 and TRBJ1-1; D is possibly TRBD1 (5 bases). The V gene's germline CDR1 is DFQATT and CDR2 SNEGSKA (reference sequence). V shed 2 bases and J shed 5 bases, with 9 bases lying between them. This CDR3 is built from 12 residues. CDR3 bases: TGCAGTGCTAGATTAGGGGTTACTGAAGCTTTCTTT. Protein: CSARLGVTEAFF.

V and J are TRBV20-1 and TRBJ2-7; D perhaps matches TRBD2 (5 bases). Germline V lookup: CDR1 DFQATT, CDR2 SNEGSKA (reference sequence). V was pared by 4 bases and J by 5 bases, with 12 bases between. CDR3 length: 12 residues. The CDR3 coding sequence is TGCAGTGCTAAGGCCCCGGGAAACGAGCAGTACTTC. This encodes CSAKAPGNEQYF.

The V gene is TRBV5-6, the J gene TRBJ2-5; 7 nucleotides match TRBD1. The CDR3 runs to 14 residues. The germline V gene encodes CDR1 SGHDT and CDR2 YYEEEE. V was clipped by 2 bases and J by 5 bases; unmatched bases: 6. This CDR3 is CASSFTGVVETQYF. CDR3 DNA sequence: TGTGCCAGCAGCTTTACAGGGGTGGTGGAGACCCAGTACTTC. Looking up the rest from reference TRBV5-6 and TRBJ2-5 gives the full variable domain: DAGVTQSPTHLIKTRGQQVTLRCSPKSGHDTVSWYQQALGQGPQFIFQYYEEEERQRGNFPDRFSGHQFPNYSSELNVNALLLGDSALYLCASSFTGVVETQYFGPGTRLLVL.

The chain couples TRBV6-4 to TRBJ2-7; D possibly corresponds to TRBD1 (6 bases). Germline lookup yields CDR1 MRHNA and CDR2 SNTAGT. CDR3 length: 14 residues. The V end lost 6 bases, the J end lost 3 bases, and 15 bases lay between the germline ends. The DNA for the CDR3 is TGTGCCAGCAGCGGAACAGGGCCCTTCTACGAGCAGTACTTC. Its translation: CASSGTGPFYEQYF.

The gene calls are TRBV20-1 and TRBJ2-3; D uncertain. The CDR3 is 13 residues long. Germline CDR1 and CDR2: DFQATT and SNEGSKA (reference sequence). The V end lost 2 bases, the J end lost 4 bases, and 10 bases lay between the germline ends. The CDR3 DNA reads TGCAGTGCTAGATTCCCAGAGGCAGATACGCAGTATTTT. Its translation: CSARFPEADTQYF.

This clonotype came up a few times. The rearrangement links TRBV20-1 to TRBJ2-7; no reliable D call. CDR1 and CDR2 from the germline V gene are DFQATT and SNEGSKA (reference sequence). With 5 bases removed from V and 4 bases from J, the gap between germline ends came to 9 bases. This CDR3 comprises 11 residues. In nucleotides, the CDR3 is TGCAGTGCTCAACAGACTTACGAGCAGTACTTC. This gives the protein CSAQQTYEQYF.

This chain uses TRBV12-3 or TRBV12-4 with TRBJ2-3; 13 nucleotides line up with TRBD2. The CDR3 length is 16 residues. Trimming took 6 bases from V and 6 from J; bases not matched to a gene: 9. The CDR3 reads CASSRLAGGTRDTQYF. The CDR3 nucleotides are TGTGCCAGCAGCCGACTAGCGGGGGGAACCCGGGATACGCAGTATTTT.

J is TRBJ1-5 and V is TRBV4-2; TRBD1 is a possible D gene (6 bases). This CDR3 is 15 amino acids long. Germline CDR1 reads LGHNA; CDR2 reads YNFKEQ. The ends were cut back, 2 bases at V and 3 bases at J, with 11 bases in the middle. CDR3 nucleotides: TGTGCCAGCAGCCAATGGACAGAAAACAATCAGCCCCAGCATTTT. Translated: CASSQWTENNQPQHF.

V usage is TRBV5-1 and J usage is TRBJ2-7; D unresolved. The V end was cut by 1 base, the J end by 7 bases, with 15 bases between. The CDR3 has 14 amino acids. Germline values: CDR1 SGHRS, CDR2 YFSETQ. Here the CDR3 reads CASSLSAGVLEQYF. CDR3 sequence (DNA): TGCGCCAGCAGCTTGTCGGCAGGCGTCCTGGAGCAGTACTTC. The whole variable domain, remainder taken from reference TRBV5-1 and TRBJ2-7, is KAGVTQTPRYLIKTRGQQVTLSCSPISGHRSVSWYQQTPGQGLQFLFEYFSETQRNKGNFPGRFSGRQFSNSRSEMNVSTLELGDSALYLCASSLSAGVLEQYFGPGTRLTVT.

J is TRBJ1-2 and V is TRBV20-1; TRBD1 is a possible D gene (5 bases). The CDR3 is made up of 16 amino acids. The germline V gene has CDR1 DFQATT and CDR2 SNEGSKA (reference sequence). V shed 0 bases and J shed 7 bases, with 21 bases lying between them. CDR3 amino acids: CSARDLRQGPSAGYTF. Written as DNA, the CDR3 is TGCAGTGCTAGAGATCTACGGCAGGGCCCAAGTGCTGGCTACACCTTC.

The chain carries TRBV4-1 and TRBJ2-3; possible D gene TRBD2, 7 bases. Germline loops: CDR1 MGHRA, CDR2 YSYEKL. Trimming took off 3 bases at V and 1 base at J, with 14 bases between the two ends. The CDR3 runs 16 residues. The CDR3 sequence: CASSQRGPTGTDTQYF. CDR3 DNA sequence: TGCGCCAGCAGCCAGCGGGGGCCTACCGGCACAGATACGCAGTATTTT.